The 5 T cell receptor beta chains listed next were all sequenced from one sample in a study of early T cells in non-severe SARS-CoV-2 infection. TCRdb itself ran the 5' RACE reads through MiXCR, one entry per CDR3 protein. The table has tens of thousands of distinct CDR3 sequences, 12% seen once. The sample was whole blood. The source of these receptors is an adult who was a healthcare worker with PCR-confirmed SARS-CoV-2 infection or an uninfected control (not recorded which).

This clonotype occurred a few times. This rearrangement joins TRBV27 to TRBJ1-4, with no clear D. V was cut by 7 bases and J by 0 bases, with 9 bases left in between. Germline loops: CDR1 MNHEY, CDR2 SMNVEV (reference sequence). CDR3 length: 14 amino acids. The CDR3 is CASTSTTTNEKLFF. CDR3 in DNA: TGTGCCAGCACTTCGACAACAACTAATGAAAAACTGTTTTTT.

This clonotype was seen repeatedly, ten times or more. This chain connects TRBV2 to TRBJ1-5, with D tentatively TRBD1 (6 bases). The germline V gene encodes CDR1 SNHLY and CDR2 FYNNEI. Trimming cost V 6 bases and J 7 bases, with 16 bases left between them. The CDR3 is made up of 14 amino acids. This CDR3 reads CASRLGGAGQPQHF. The DNA for the CDR3 is TGTGCCAGCAGGCTCGGGGGGGCAGGCCAGCCCCAGCATTTT.

This sequence joins TRBV5-1 and TRBJ2-1; 8 bases are shared with TRBD2. The CDR3 is made up of 15 amino acids. Germline lookup yields CDR1 SGHRS and CDR2 YFSETQ. Losses at the gene ends were 5 bases for V and 3 bases for J; bases not matched to a gene: 7. The CDR3 reads CASRSAGDFYNEQFF. CDR3 in DNA: TGCGCCAGCAGATCAGCGGGGGACTTCTACAATGAGCAGTTCTTC.

J is TRBJ2-1 and V is TRBV7-6; perhaps TRBD1 as D (6 bases). Trimming pared 5 bases from V and 5 bases from J, leaving 31 bases between. Per the germline V gene, CDR1 is SGHVS and CDR2 is FNYEAQ. The CDR3 runs to 20 residues. In nucleotides, the CDR3 is TGTGCCAGCAGCCAGTGGGGGACATCGACCCAGTGGATCCCCCACAATGAGCAGTTCTTC. Encoded protein: CASSQWGTSTQWIPHNEQFF.

This clonotype was detected only a few times. V gene TRBV7-9 combines with J gene TRBJ2-1; 7 nucleotides match TRBD1. The CDR3 has 16 amino acids. Trimming removed 4 bases from V and 0 bases from J; junction bases left unmatched: 6. Germline CDR1 SEHNR, CDR2 FQNEAQ (reference sequence). CDR3 loop: CASSSYRGPSYNEQFF. CDR3 nucleotides: TGTGCCAGCAGCTCCTACAGGGGACCCTCCTACAATGAGCAGTTCTTC.